This TCR beta chain comes out of a study of PD-L1 blockade in urothelial cancer. Study details: In about 2014, patients got going on atezolizumab, taking 1,200 mg intravenously every 3 weeks. As for prior chemotherapy regimens, patients had received 0 to 3. Males with urothelial cancer arising in the bladder constituted about nine tenths of the roughly 30 patients.

Only in-frame clones appear in the TCRdb table, and some are missing; sequencing was by immunoSEQ multiplex PCR. The data hold 38,000 or so clones, with around 88% observed a single time. Patients in the study were battling locally advanced or metastatic urothelial carcinoma. Per germline, CDR1 SNHLY and CDR2 FYNNEI. Trimming took off 2 bases at V and 9 bases at J, with 16 bases between the two ends. The CDR3 has 14 residues. Sequences were derived from PBMCs, sampled around atezolizumab (anti-PD-L1) treatment. The chain is built from TRBV2 and TRBJ1-2; possibly TRBD1 for D (6 bases). The sequence was collected from a man aged 60-69 years with urothelial cancer. The CDR3 sequence: CASSESWTESRYTF. As DNA, the CDR3 is TGTGCCAGCAGTGAATCTTGGACAGAATCCCGCTACACCTTC.